The 27 T cell receptor beta chains below come from one sample, sequenced in a study of shared clonotypes between healthy human individuals. The protocol was immunoSEQ multiplex PCR, while the TCRdb copy is restricted to in-frame clones and leaves out a portion. The repertoire consists of over a million clones, with around 78% occurring once and the leading ten covering 0.5% to 0.65%. Sequenced input: memory CD4+ T cells from PBMCs. Documented subset: CD45RA-negative fraction. These receptors were collected from a man between 18 and 29 years old in good health. Some clones in this sample may be carry-over from other donors' samples.

The chain uses TRBV5-1 and TRBJ2-2; D is perhaps TRBD1 or TRBD2 (6 bases each). Trimming removed 1 base from V and 0 bases from J, with 10 bases in between. This CDR3 spans 16 amino acids. The germline V gene has CDR1 SGHRS and CDR2 YFSETQ. CDR3 in amino acids: CASSLLGGANTGELFF. As DNA, the CDR3 is TGCGCCAGCAGCTTGTTGGGGGGCGCGAACACCGGGGAGCTGTTTTTT.

This clone turned up a few times. This chain uses TRBV12-5 with TRBJ1-1, with 7 bases aligning to TRBD1. J lost 6 bases, V lost 1 base, and 2 bases had no gene match. Germline CDR1 LGHNT, CDR2 FRNRAP. CDR3 length: 13 amino acids. This CDR3 reads CASGLGQGAEAFF. In nucleotides, the CDR3 is TGTGCTAGTGGTTTGGGACAGGGCGCTGAAGCTTTCTTT.

This chain uses TRBV2 with TRBJ1-5; D not certain. Trimming removed 8 bases from V and 0 bases from J, with 11 bases in between. CDR1 and CDR2 (germline): SNHLY, FYNNEI. This CDR3 spans 14 amino acids. The CDR3 nucleotides read TGTGCCAGCGCAGGAGAAATTAGCAATCAGCCCCAGCATTTT. It yields the protein CASAGEISNQPQHF.

The rearrangement uses TRBV5-1 and TRBJ1-1; no firm D call. The germline V and J ends were trimmed by 4 bases and 1 base, with 11 bases remaining between them. Germline V gene sequence: CDR1 SGHRS, CDR2 YFSETQ. The CDR3 runs 14 residues. The CDR3 DNA reads as TGCGCCAGCAGCGTCGACACGAGGAACACTGAAGCTTTCTTT. Its translation is CASSVDTRNTEAFF.

Notes on this clone: A much larger clone lies a single base off, so this may be a read error. V is TRBV9 and J is TRBJ2-3, with TRBD1 as a possible D gene (8 bases). Germline V gene sequence: CDR1 SGDLS, CDR2 YYNGEE. This CDR3 contains 16 residues. The CDR3 DNA reads TGTGCCAGCAGCGTTACGACTAGCAGGGGGACAGGTACGCAGTATTTT. Translated, it gives CASSVTTSRGTGTQYF.

CDR3 DNA sequence: TGTGCCAGCAGTTACTCGGCAGGGAGTCTCTACGAGCAGTACTTC. This encodes CASSYSAGSLYEQYF. The chain couples TRBV6-5 to TRBJ2-7; either TRBD1 or TRBD2 may fit D (5 bases each). Germline V gene sequence: CDR1 MNHEY, CDR2 SVGAGI. The CDR3 loop spans 15 amino acids. The V gene lost 0 bases and the J gene lost 3 bases, with 12 bases spanning the gap.

The table lists this clone with a count of one. The chain combines TRBV30 with TRBJ2-4, with D possibly being TRBD1 (6 bases). CDR1 and CDR2 from the germline V gene are GTSNPN and SVGIG (reference sequence). V gave up 5 bases and J gave up 9 bases, with 14 bases separating them. The CDR3 has 12 amino acids. The CDR3 sequence: CAWQQQGGIQYF. CDR3 bases: TGTGCCTGGCAACAGCAAGGGGGCATTCAGTACTTC.

Notes on this clone: The sample carries other DNA sequences with the same CDR3. V and J are TRBV27 and TRBJ1-5; D remains ambiguous. The CDR3 is 13 residues long. Trimming took 5 bases from V and 0 from J, leaving 5 bases between them. CDR1 and CDR2 (germline): MNHEY, SMNVEV (reference sequence). The CDR3 nucleotides read TGTGCCAGCAGTCCCGATAGCAATCAGCCCCAGCATTTT. Protein sequence: CASSPDSNQPQHF.

The gene calls are TRBV27 and TRBJ1-5; 8 bases map to TRBD1. This CDR3 is 15 amino acids long. The germline gives CDR1 MNHEY, CDR2 SMNVEV (reference sequence). After removal of 5 bases from V and 4 bases from J, the junction contained 7 bases not matched to a gene. The CDR3 bases are TGTGCCAGCAGTCGCGACAGGGGCCGGAATCAGCCCCAGCATTTT. It is translated as CASSRDRGRNQPQHF.

Comments on this clone: With a much larger clone just one base away, this may be a read error. Other DNA variants within this sample encode the same CDR3. The chain combines TRBV7-2 with TRBJ2-5, with 10 bases identical to TRBD1. The J call may be wrong; the DNA end is better matched by TRBJ2-7. Looked up from germline, CDR1 is SGHTA and CDR2 is FQGNSA. The CDR3 is 14 residues long. In nucleotides, the CDR3 is TGTGCCAGCAGTCGTGACAGGGGGCCCTACGAGCAGTACTTC. It translates to CASSRDRGPYEQYF.

As for this clone: A much more abundant neighbour one base away suggests this may be a read error. The sample contains more than one DNA sequence encoding this CDR3. The chain is built from TRBV5-1 and TRBJ2-3; D is unclear. This CDR3 has 14 residues. V gave up 0 bases and J gave up 0 bases, with 5 bases separating them. Germline CDR1 is SGHRS and CDR2 is YFSETQ. For the CDR3, the DNA is TGCGCCAGCAGCTTGGACGCAAGCACAGATACGCAGTATTTT. Amino acids: CASSLDASTDTQYF.

The chain joins TRBV27 to TRBJ1-2; 7 bases line up with TRBD1. Germline CDR1 MNHEY, CDR2 SMNVEV (reference sequence). CDR3 length: 14 amino acids. The ends lost 0 bases at V and 8 bases at J; junction bases unmatched: 6. The CDR3 coding sequence is TGTGCCAGCAGTTTATCCCCCAGGGGGGTCGGCTACACCTTC. It translates to CASSLSPRGVGYTF.

The CDR3 coding sequence is TGCAGCGTTGCGACAGGGGGCTACGAAAAACTGTTTTTT. Protein: CSVATGGYEKLFF. The gene calls are TRBV29-1 and TRBJ1-4, with 10 bases matching TRBD1. The CDR3 runs 13 residues. Germline V gene data show CDR1 as SQVTM and CDR2 as ANQGSEA. V lost 4 bases to trimming and J lost 8 bases; unmatched junction nucleotides: 4. The full variable domain, in which reference TRBV29-1 and TRBJ1-4 provide the parts outside the CDR3, is SAVISQKPSRDICQRGTSLTIQCQVDSQVTMMFWYRQQPGQSLTLIATANQGSEATYESGFVIDKFPISRPNLTFSTLTVSNMSPEDSSIYLCSVATGGYEKLFFGSGTQLSVL.

The chain is built from TRBV19 and TRBJ2-5, with D possibly matching TRBD2 (6 bases). CDR3 length: 16 residues. Per the germline V gene, CDR1 is LNHDA and CDR2 is SQIVND (reference sequence). Deletions cut 1 base from V and 3 bases from J, with 15 bases between. CDR3 nucleotides: TGTGCCAGTAGTATAGGGAGGTGGGGGGATAAAGAGACCCAGTACTTC. Its translation is CASSIGRWGDKETQYF.

This clone was detected only once. This sequence joins TRBV19 and TRBJ1-5; D is uncertain. The CDR3 consists of 13 residues. The V gene's germline CDR1 is LNHDA and CDR2 SQIVND (reference sequence). Trimming cost V 9 bases and J 0 bases, with 9 bases left between them. CDR3 in DNA: TGTGCCAGCGGACCTAATAGCAATCAGCCCCAGCATTTT. Residues: CASGPNSNQPQHF.

DNA of the CDR3: TGCGCCAGCAGCGCGGGACAGGGCAATGAGCAGTTCTTC. This codes for CASSAGQGNEQFF. V and J are TRBV5-1 and TRBJ2-1, with 9 positions matching TRBD1. Germline V CDR1 and CDR2: SGHRS, YFSETQ. This CDR3 is 13 amino acids long. The ends lost 4 bases at V and 6 bases at J; junction bases unmatched: 2.

The sample holds many counts of this clone. The chain uses TRBV5-1 and TRBJ1-4; unclear D gene. Germline lookup yields CDR1 SGHRS and CDR2 YFSETQ. With 4 bases removed from V and 0 bases from J, the gap between germline ends came to 10 bases. The CDR3 runs 15 residues. The CDR3 loop reads CASSTIDPTNEKLFF. Written as DNA, the CDR3 is TGCGCCAGCAGCACCATAGATCCAACTAATGAAAAACTGTTTTTT.

The rearrangement joins TRBV2 to TRBJ1-5; D not certain. Germline assignment: CDR1 SNHLY and CDR2 FYNNEI. The V end was cut by 7 bases, the J end by 0 bases, with 16 bases between. The CDR3 is made up of 16 amino acids. The CDR3 DNA follows: TGTGCCAGCAATCCCCTGAATGCTCTTAGCAATCAGCCCCAGCATTTT. Residues: CASNPLNALSNQPQHF.

Remarks on this clone: Different DNA sequences within this sample yield the same CDR3. V gene TRBV5-1 combines with J gene TRBJ2-3, with TRBD2 as a possible D gene (5 bases). The CDR3 runs to 12 residues. Trimming removed 4 bases from V and 2 bases from J, with 5 bases in between. Looked up from germline, CDR1 is SGHRS and CDR2 is YFSETQ. The CDR3 sequence: CASSLATDTQYF. The CDR3, as DNA: TGCGCCAGCAGCCTAGCCACAGATACGCAGTATTTT.

This clone was detected many times. The rearrangement uses TRBV6-5 and TRBJ1-4, with D unresolved. The CDR3 contains 16 residues. CDR1 and CDR2 from the germline V gene are MNHEY and SVGAGI. V lost 4 bases, J lost 5 bases, and 17 bases lay in between. The CDR3: CASSFKGPLLNEKLFF. The DNA of the CDR3 is TGTGCCAGCAGTTTCAAAGGACCGTTGCTAAATGAAAAACTGTTTTTT.

The rearrangement joins TRBV7-8 to TRBJ2-7; no reliable D call. CDR1 and CDR2 (germline): SGHVS, FQNEAQ. This CDR3 region has 15 residues. Trimming left V 0 bases short and J 3 bases short, with 12 bases between. CDR3 loop: CASSLAGSSFYEQYF. DNA for the CDR3: TGTGCCAGCAGCTTAGCAGGGTCCAGTTTCTACGAGCAGTACTTC.

About this clone itself: A single base separates this from a much larger clone, so it may be a read error. The rearrangement links TRBV6-6 to TRBJ1-1, with 7 bases matching TRBD1. Per germline, CDR1 MNHNY and CDR2 SVGAGI (reference sequence). V was pared by 5 bases and J by 2 bases, with 11 bases of the junction left unmatched. This CDR3 contains 16 residues. CDR3 loop: CASSLERTGSNTEAFF. CDR3 bases: TGTGCCAGCAGTCTAGAAAGGACAGGCTCAAACACTGAAGCTTTCTTT.

The V call is TRBV4-3, the J call TRBJ2-1; 11 bases are shared with TRBD2. The CDR3 runs 20 residues. Trimming took 0 bases from V and 6 from J; bases not matched to a gene: 16. The germline V gene has CDR1 LGHNA and CDR2 YSLEER. The CDR3 region is CASSQDHVGLAGGSGNEQFF. In DNA, the CDR3 is TGCGCCAGCAGCCAAGATCATGTAGGCCTAGCGGGAGGAAGTGGCAATGAGCAGTTCTTC.

The CDR3 is CSARQAPEAFF. The CDR3 nucleotides read TGCAGTGCACGACAGGCCCCAGAAGCTTTCTTT. V gene TRBV20-1 combines with J gene TRBJ1-1, with TRBD1 as a possible D gene (6 bases). Trimming took off 6 bases at V and 8 bases at J, with 13 bases between the two ends. Germline V gives CDR1 DFQATT, CDR2 SNEGSKA (reference sequence). The CDR3 spans 11 residues.

This clone was recorded a few times. The CDR3 is CASSWTSDSYEQYF. The CDR3 DNA follows: TGTGCCAGTAGTTGGACTAGTGATTCCTACGAGCAGTACTTC. The rearrangement joins TRBV19 to TRBJ2-7; TRBD2 matches at 7 bases. The germline V gene has CDR1 LNHDA and CDR2 SQIVND (reference sequence). With V trimmed by 5 bases and J by 1 base, 5 bases remained unmatched. The CDR3 is 14 amino acids.

This clone appeared a single time. V gene TRBV7-3 combines with J gene TRBJ1-6; 8 bases line up with TRBD1. The germline V gene has CDR1 SGHTA and CDR2 FQGTGA. The CDR3 consists of 16 residues. V shed 1 base and J 8 bases; nucleotides not matched to a gene: 7. CDR3 protein: CASSLNGQGTDSPLHF. In DNA, the CDR3 is TGTGCCAGCAGCTTAAACGGACAGGGAACAGATTCACCCCTCCACTTT.

The rearrangement links TRBV19 to TRBJ2-1; weak D call: TRBD2 (6 bases). Trimming pared 7 bases from V and 3 bases from J, leaving 16 bases between. The germline CDR1 and CDR2 sequences are LNHDA and SQIVND (reference sequence). CDR3 size: 15 residues. The CDR3 DNA reads TGTGCCAGTATTTGGGCCGGGGGAGACTACAATGAGCAGTTCTTC. The encoded protein is CASIWAGGDYNEQFF. Based on the CDR3 plus reference TRBV19 and TRBJ2-1, the full variable domain is DGGITQSPKYLFRKEGQNVTLSCEQNLNHDAMYWYRQDPGQGLRLIYYSQIVNDFQKGDIAEGYSVSREKKESFPLTVTSAQKNPTAFYLCASIWAGGDYNEQFFGPGTRLTVL.